Given below is one T cell receptor beta chain in context. This sample stems from a study of control samples from healthy donors and cancer patients. In germline, CDR1 is MNHNS, CDR2 SASEGT. V lost 2 bases and J 6 bases, leaving 7 bases between the germline ends. The CDR3 extends over 12 amino acids. The data were produced by immunoSEQ multiplex PCR, yet TCRdb's version contains in-frame clones alone and is incomplete. This table has roughly 120,000 clones, 90% appearing once. The receptor was isolated from a human donor in good health. The donor label of this sample is uncertain. Sequencing was performed on blood. The chain has TRBV6-1 and TRBJ1-2; no definite D call. The chain's CDR3 is CASSEWRNGYTF. CDR3 nucleotides: TGTGCCAGCAGTGAATGGAGGAATGGCTACACCTTC.